This paragraph reports one T cell receptor beta chain. Sequencing used immunoSEQ multiplex PCR; TCRdb keeps in-frame clones, though not all of them. The profile shows around 18,000 clones, 89% of them singletons. This entry is derived from a study of blood T cell repertoires in COVID-19. The receptor was isolated from a man between 60 and 70 years old with active COVID-19. Sequenced input: peripheral blood.

The CDR3 loop is CAWSVGAFGRVTDTQYF. Written as DNA, the CDR3 is TGTGCCTGGAGTGTAGGGGCCTTTGGACGAGTCACAGATACGCAGTATTTT. The chain carries TRBV30 and TRBJ2-3; TRBD1 might be the D (5 bases). CDR3 length equals 17 residues. The V gene's germline CDR1 is GTSNPN and CDR2 SVGIG (reference sequence). Trimming removed 0 bases at V and 2 bases at J, with 18 bases between.